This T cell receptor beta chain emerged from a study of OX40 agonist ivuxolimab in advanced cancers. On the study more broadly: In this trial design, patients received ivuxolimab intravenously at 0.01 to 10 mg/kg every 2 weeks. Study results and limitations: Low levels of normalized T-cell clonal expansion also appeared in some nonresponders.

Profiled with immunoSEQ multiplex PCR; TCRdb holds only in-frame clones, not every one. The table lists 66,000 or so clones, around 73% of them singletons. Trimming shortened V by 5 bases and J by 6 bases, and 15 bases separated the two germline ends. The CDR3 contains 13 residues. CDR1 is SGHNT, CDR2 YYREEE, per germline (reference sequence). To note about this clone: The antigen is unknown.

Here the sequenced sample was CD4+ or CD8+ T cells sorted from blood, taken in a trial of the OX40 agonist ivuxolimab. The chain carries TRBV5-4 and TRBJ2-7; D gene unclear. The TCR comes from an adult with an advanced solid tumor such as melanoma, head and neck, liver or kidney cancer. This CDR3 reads CASRRLDDIEQYF. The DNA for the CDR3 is TGTGCCAGCAGACGTTTGGACGACATCGAGCAGTACTTC. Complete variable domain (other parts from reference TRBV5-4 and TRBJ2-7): ETGVTQSPTHLIKTRGQQVTLRCSSQSGHNTVSWYQQALGQGPQFIFQYYREEENGRGNFPPRFSGLQFPNYSSELNVNALELDDSALYLCASRRLDDIEQYFGPGTRLTVT.